The T cell receptor beta chain under discussion was sequenced for a study of beta chain features in type 1 diabetes. Study-wide context: Sorted cells examined across all samples numbered more than 100 million. Study-wide points: Type 1 diabetes patients had fewer VDJ junction insertions and more deletions.

Of the isolated RNA, all was reverse transcribed, and so the sequenced material was expressed TCRB transcripts. The protocol was immunoSEQ multiplex PCR, while the TCRdb copy is restricted to in-frame clones and leaves out a portion. The sample lists about 250,000 clones; 13% to 15% were seen once. Trimming took off 0 bases at V and 10 bases at J, with 11 bases between the two ends. This CDR3 has 14 residues. Germline assignment: CDR1 SGHNT and CDR2 YYREEE (reference sequence). This clone came up a few times. Its matching antigen is unknown. The chain links TRBV5-4 to TRBJ1-6; D gene uncertain. This sequence originates from a woman aged 40-49 years in good health. Sequencing used naive CD4+ T cells from blood. CDR3 protein: CASSLVTPGSPLHF. CDR3 in DNA: TGTGCCAGCAGCTTGGTAACACCAGGATCACCCCTCCACTTT.